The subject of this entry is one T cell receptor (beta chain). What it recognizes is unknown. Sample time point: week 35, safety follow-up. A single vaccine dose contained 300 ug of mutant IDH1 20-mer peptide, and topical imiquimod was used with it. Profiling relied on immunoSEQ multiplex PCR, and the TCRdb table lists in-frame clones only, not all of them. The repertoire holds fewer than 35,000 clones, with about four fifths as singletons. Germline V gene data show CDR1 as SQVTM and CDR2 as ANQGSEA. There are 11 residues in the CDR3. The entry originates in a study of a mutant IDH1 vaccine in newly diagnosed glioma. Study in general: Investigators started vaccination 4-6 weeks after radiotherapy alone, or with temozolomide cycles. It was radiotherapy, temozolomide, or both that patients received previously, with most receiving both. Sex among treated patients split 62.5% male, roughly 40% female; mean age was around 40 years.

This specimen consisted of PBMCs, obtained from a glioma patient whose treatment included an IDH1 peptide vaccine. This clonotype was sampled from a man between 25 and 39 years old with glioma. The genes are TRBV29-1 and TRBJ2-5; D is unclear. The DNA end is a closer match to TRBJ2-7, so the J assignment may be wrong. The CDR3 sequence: CSVVESYEQYF. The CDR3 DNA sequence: TGCAGCGTTGTTGAATCCTACGAGCAGTACTTC.